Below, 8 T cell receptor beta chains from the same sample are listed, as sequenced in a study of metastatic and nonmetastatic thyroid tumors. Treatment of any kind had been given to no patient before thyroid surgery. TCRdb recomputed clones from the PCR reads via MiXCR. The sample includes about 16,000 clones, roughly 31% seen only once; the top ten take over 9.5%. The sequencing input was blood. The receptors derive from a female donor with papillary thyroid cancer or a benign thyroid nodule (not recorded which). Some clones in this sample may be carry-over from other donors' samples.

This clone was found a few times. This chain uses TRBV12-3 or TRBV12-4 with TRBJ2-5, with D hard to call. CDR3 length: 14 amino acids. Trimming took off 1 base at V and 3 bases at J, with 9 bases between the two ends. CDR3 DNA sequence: TGTGCCAGCAGTTTAGTCTACAGTAAAGAGACCCAGTACTTC. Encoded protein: CASSLVYSKETQYF.

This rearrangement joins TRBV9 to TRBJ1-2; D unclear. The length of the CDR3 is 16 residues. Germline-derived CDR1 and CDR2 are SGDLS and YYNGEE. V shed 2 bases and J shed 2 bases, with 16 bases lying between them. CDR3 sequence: CASSVGSTGVNYGYTF. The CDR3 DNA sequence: TGTGCCAGCAGCGTCGGCTCAACCGGGGTAAACTATGGCTACACCTTC.

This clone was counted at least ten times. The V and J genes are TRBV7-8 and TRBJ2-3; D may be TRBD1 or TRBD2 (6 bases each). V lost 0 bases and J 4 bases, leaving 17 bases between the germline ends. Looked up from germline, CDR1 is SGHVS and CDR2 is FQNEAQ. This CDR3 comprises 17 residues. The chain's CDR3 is CASSLAQLPGASDTQYF. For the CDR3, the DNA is TGTGCCAGCAGCTTAGCGCAGTTGCCGGGGGCTTCAGATACGCAGTATTTT. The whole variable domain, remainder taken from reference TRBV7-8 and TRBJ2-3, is GAGVSQSPRYKVAKRGQDVALRCDPISGHVSLFWYQQALGQGPEFLTYFQNEAQLDKSGLPSDRFFAERPEGSVSTLKIQRTQQEDSAVYLCASSLAQLPGASDTQYFGPGTRLTVL.

The CDR3 loop is CASSFVRELGTEAFF. The DNA for the CDR3 is TGTGCCAGCAGCTTCGTCAGGGAACTGGGCACTGAAGCTTTCTTT. The chain recombines TRBV13 with TRBJ1-1, with a possible D match to TRBD1 (5 bases). The CDR3 runs 15 residues. V lost 3 bases, J lost 4 bases, and 15 bases lay in between. CDR1 is PRHDT, CDR2 FYEKMQ, per germline (reference sequence).

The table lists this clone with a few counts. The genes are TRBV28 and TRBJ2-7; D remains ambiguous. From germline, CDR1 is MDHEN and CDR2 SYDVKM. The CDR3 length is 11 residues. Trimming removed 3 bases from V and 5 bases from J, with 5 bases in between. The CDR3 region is CASSFGDEQYF. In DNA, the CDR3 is TGTGCCAGCAGTTTTGGAGACGAGCAGTACTTC.

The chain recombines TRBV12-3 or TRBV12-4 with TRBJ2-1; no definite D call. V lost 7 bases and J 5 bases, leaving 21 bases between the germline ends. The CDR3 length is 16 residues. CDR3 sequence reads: CASTFVESGKNNEQFF. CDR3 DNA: TGTGCCAGCACCTTTGTCGAGTCTGGTAAGAACAATGAGCAGTTCTTC.

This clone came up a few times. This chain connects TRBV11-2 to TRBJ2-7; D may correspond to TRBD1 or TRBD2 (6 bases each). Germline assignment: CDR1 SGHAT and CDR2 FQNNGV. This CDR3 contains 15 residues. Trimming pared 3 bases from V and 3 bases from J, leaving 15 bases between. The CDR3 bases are TGTGCCAGCAGCTTGTCTCGGGGGCGCGGCTACGAGCAGTACTTC. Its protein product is CASSLSRGRGYEQYF.

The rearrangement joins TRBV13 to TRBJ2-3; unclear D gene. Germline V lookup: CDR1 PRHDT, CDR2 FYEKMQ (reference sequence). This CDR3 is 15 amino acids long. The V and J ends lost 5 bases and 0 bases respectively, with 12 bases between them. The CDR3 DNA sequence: TGTGCCAGCAGCACCTGGACGAGGAGCACAGATACGCAGTATTTT. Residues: CASSTWTRSTDTQYF.